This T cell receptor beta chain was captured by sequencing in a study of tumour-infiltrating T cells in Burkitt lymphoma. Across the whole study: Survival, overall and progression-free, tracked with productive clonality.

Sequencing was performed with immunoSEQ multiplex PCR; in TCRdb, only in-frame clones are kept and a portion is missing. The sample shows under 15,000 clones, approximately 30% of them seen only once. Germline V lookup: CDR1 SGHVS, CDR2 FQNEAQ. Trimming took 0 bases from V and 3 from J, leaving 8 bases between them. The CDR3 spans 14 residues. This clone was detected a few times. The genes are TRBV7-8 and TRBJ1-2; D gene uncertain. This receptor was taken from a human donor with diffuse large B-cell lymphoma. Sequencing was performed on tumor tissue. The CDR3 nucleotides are TGTGCCAGCAGCTTAGCGTTGGCGCACTATGGCTACACCTTC. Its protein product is CASSLALAHYGYTF.